The 7 T cell receptor beta chains reported below all come from one sample, sequenced in a study of cytomegalovirus exposure and HLA in healthy donors. Repertoires were generated with immunoSEQ multiplex PCR, while TCRdb's copy carries only in-frame clones and drops some. Seen here are roughly 130,000 clones, approximately 90% observed once, and the top ten hold around 6%. The sequenced sample consisted of PBMCs. Every receptor here comes from a woman in her 30s in good health and CMV-seropositive.

The gene calls are TRBV10-2 and TRBJ2-1, with TRBD1 identical over 7 bases. Germline lookup yields CDR1 WSHSY and CDR2 SAAADI. The CDR3 runs to 15 residues. Trimming cost V 11 bases and J 4 bases; bases outside gene matches: 14. The CDR3 DNA follows: TGCGCCGCAGCCCTCGGGACAGTAACTTACAATGAGCAGTTCTTC. This sequence encodes CAAALGTVTYNEQFF.

The rearrangement joins TRBV9 to TRBJ1-2; perhaps TRBD1 as D (6 bases). Trimming took 8 bases from V and 4 from J, leaving 30 bases between them. Germline V gives CDR1 SGDLS, CDR2 YYNGEE. The CDR3 is made up of 18 amino acids. CDR3 nucleotides: TGTGCCAGAACGTTACAAGCTGGGGGCAGGGGTAAGTTCTATGGCTACACCTTC. This codes for CARTLQAGGRGKFYGYTF.

The genes are TRBV27 and TRBJ2-7; the D gene is possibly TRBD1 (5 bases). The germline gives CDR1 MNHEY, CDR2 SMNVEV (reference sequence). The CDR3 is 14 residues long. V was shortened by 1 base and J by 2 bases, with 9 bases between the two germline ends. CDR3 loop: CASSLWKGAYEQYF. CDR3 nucleotide sequence: TGTGCCAGCAGTTTATGGAAAGGGGCCTACGAGCAGTACTTC.

In this sample, this clone turned up once. This chain joins TRBV6-5 and TRBJ2-1; 7 bases are shared with TRBD1. V lost 0 bases, J lost 2 bases, and 4 bases stayed unmatched. Germline CDR1 reads MNHEY; CDR2 reads SVGAGI. This CDR3 is built from 16 residues. Here the CDR3 DNA reads TGTGCCAGCAGTTACTCTGTAGGGGGCCCCTACAATGAGCAGTTCTTC. Translation gives CASSYSVGGPYNEQFF.

V gene TRBV2 combines with J gene TRBJ2-7, with 9 bases matching TRBD2. V dropped 4 bases and J dropped 3; count of bases not matched to a gene: 7. The CDR3 totals 15 residues. From germline, CDR1 is SNHLY and CDR2 FYNNEI. CDR3 sequence reads: CASSALTSGFYEQYF. The DNA for the CDR3 is TGTGCCAGCAGTGCACTTACTAGCGGGTTCTACGAGCAGTACTTC.

This clone appeared a single time. The gene calls are TRBV5-1 and TRBJ2-3; TRBD2 aligns across 13 bases. V dropped 1 base and J dropped 1; count of bases not matched to a gene: 12. The CDR3 is 20 amino acids. Germline CDR1 reads SGHRS; CDR2 reads YFSETQ. The chain's CDR3 is CASSLFGGTSGAGGTDTQYF. The CDR3 nucleotides read TGCGCCAGCAGCTTGTTTGGTGGGACTAGCGGGGCCGGGGGCACAGATACGCAGTATTTT.

The chain uses TRBV5-4 and TRBJ2-7; 7 bases match TRBD1. Germline CDR1 reads SGHNT; CDR2 reads YYREEE (reference sequence). The length of the CDR3 is 15 residues. J lost 4 bases, V lost 3 bases, and 10 bases had no gene match. The CDR3: CASSWLGQAAYEQYF. CDR3 coding DNA: TGTGCCAGCAGCTGGCTTGGACAGGCGGCGTACGAGCAGTACTTC. Drawing the rest from reference TRBV5-4 and TRBJ2-7, the complete variable domain is ETGVTQSPTHLIKTRGQQVTLRCSSQSGHNTVSWYQQALGQGPQFIFQYYREEENGRGNFPPRFSGLQFPNYSSELNVNALELDDSALYLCASSWLGQAAYEQYFGPGTRLTVT.